The 24 T cell receptor beta chains below come from one sample, sequenced in a study of control samples from healthy donors and cancer patients. Assay used: immunoSEQ multiplex PCR; TCRdb lists only in-frame clones, some missing. The data show 110,000 to 150,000 clones, with 70% to 90% seen just once and 8.5% to 9.5% held by the top ten. Sequencing input: blood. These receptors all stem from a woman in her 30s in good health.

The V gene is TRBV20-1, the J gene TRBJ1-1; D remains unclear. Germline loops: CDR1 DFQATT, CDR2 SNEGSKA (reference sequence). Trimming removed 6 bases from V and 4 bases from J, with 9 bases in between. This CDR3 is 11 amino acids long. CDR3 sequence reads: CSADRLTEAFF. The CDR3 DNA follows: TGCAGTGCCGATCGGCTCACTGAAGCTTTCTTT.

V is TRBV6-5 and J is TRBJ1-2; TRBD1 might be the D (6 bases). This CDR3 is 11 amino acids long. Germline loops: CDR1 MNHEY, CDR2 SVGAGI. Between the trimmed V and J ends, which lost 8 bases and 8 bases, there was a span of 12 bases. The CDR3 loop is CASATGIGYTF. DNA of the CDR3: TGTGCCAGCGCGACAGGAATCGGCTACACCTTC.

J is TRBJ1-5 and V is TRBV10-2, with D unclear. From germline, CDR1 is WSHSY and CDR2 SAAADI. Trimming stripped 3 bases from V and 4 bases from J, with 4 bases between. CDR3 length equals 12 residues. As DNA, the CDR3 is TGCGCCAGCAGTGACCGAAATCAGCCCCAGCATTTT. Amino acids: CASSDRNQPQHF.

This rearrangement joins TRBV7-3 to TRBJ1-1; D is undetermined. V lost 0 bases and J lost 0, with 5 bases in between. The CDR3 has 14 residues. CDR1 SGHTA and CDR2 FQGTGA come from the germline V gene. This CDR3 reads CASSLTSMNTEAFF. The DNA of the CDR3 is TGTGCCAGCAGCTTAACGAGTATGAACACTGAAGCTTTCTTT.

V and J are TRBV5-1 and TRBJ2-7, with D hard to call. The CDR3 is 14 residues long. Germline CDR1 is SGHRS and CDR2 is YFSETQ. V shed 5 bases and J shed 2 bases, with 14 bases lying between them. The CDR3 DNA is TGCGCCAGCAGATCGGAACAGAGTACCTACGAGCAGTACTTC. Translated, it gives CASRSEQSTYEQYF.

V usage is TRBV6-5 and J usage is TRBJ2-7; 9 bases match TRBD1. Per germline, CDR1 MNHEY and CDR2 SVGAGI. The CDR3 runs to 14 residues. V lost 3 bases to trimming and J lost 6 bases; unmatched junction nucleotides: 6. DNA of the CDR3: TGTGCCAGCAGTTATAGGACAGGGGTAGGCGAGCAGTACTTC. This sequence encodes CASSYRTGVGEQYF.

The V gene is TRBV11-2, the J gene TRBJ2-7, with D possibly being TRBD1 (6 bases). V was trimmed by 5 bases and J by 3 bases, leaving 8 bases between them. The CDR3 totals 12 residues. CDR1 and CDR2 from the germline V gene are SGHAT and FQNNGV. In DNA form, the CDR3 reads TGTGCCAGCAGCAGCAGGGGCTACGAGCAGTACTTC. It encodes CASSSRGYEQYF.

The CDR3 protein is CASSQDQGGGQPQHF. The DNA of the CDR3 is TGTGCCAGCAGCCAAGATCAGGGAGGAGGCCAGCCCCAGCATTTT. V usage is TRBV3-1 (or the pseudogene TRBV3-2) and J usage is TRBJ1-5, with D maybe TRBD1 (5 bases). The CDR3 spans 15 residues. Germline-derived CDR1 and CDR2 are LGHDT and YNNKEL (reference sequence). Trimming pared 0 bases from V and 7 bases from J, leaving 13 bases between.

The rearrangement joins TRBV3-1 (or the pseudogene TRBV3-2) to TRBJ2-3, with 13 bases aligning to TRBD2. Germline V gives CDR1 LGHDT, CDR2 YNNKEL (reference sequence). Trimming at V came to 4 bases and at J to 7 bases, leaving 11 bases not matched to a gene. This CDR3 region has 17 residues. The CDR3 protein is CASSPRLAGGLNYTQYF. Here the CDR3 DNA reads TGTGCCAGCAGCCCACGACTAGCGGGAGGCCTAAATTATACGCAGTATTTT.

The CDR3 coding sequence is TGTGCCAGCAGCTTGGAACTAGCCTTTAATGAGCAGTTCTTC. It translates to CASSLELAFNEQFF. The rearrangement links TRBV5-6 to TRBJ2-1, with a weak D call TRBD2 (6 bases). Trimming removed 0 bases from V and 7 bases from J, with 11 bases in between. The CDR3 has 14 residues. Germline V lookup: CDR1 SGHDT, CDR2 YYEEEE.

This clone was seen only a few times. The chain recombines TRBV9 with TRBJ2-7; 7 bases are shared with TRBD1. V gave up 4 bases and J gave up 2 bases; unmatched junction bases: 9. The germline V gene encodes CDR1 SGDLS and CDR2 YYNGEE. The CDR3 has 15 residues. The CDR3 protein is CASSPATGPTYEQYF. CDR3 DNA sequence: TGTGCCAGCAGCCCAGCGACAGGGCCTACCTACGAGCAGTACTTC.

Here the CDR3 DNA reads TGTGCCAGCAGCTACGACAGGGTATCCTACGAGCAGTACTTC. Translated, it gives CASSYDRVSYEQYF. This chain uses TRBV11-2 with TRBJ2-7; 7 bases are a match to TRBD1. Per germline, CDR1 SGHAT and CDR2 FQNNGV. The CDR3 length is 14 residues. With V trimmed by 4 bases and J by 1 base, 4 bases remained unmatched.

V usage is TRBV24-1 and J usage is TRBJ2-1; 10 bases are a match to TRBD2. This CDR3 comprises 19 residues. Germline V lookup: CDR1 KGHDR, CDR2 SFDVKD. Losses at the gene ends were 3 bases for V and 1 base for J; bases not matched to a gene: 11. The CDR3, as DNA: TGTGCCACCAGTGATGGGTCGGCTAGCGGGAGCTGGTCCTACAATGAGCAGTTCTTC. It codes for CATSDGSASGSWSYNEQFF.

The chain has TRBV2 and TRBJ2-5; 9 bases are shared with TRBD2. Germline assignment: CDR1 SNHLY and CDR2 FYNNEI. The CDR3 is 16 amino acids. J gave up 5 bases and V 6 bases, and 13 bases lay outside the gene matches. CDR3 bases: TGTGCCAGCAGGCGCAATAGCGGGAGCCCCGGGGAGACCCAGTACTTC. This gives the protein CASRRNSGSPGETQYF. Complete variable domain (other parts from reference TRBV2 and TRBJ2-5): EPEVTQTPSHQVTQMGQEVILRCVPISNHLYFYWYRQILGQKVEFLVSFYNNEISEKSEIFDDQFSVERPDGSNFTLKIRSTKLEDSAMYFCASRRNSGSPGETQYFGPGTRLLVL.

V and J are TRBV7-8 and TRBJ2-7; D assignment may be TRBD1 or TRBD2 (5 bases each). Germline V gene lookup returns CDR1 SGHVS and CDR2 FQNEAQ. Trimming pared 5 bases from V and 7 bases from J, leaving 18 bases between. This CDR3 comprises 14 residues. DNA for the CDR3: TGTGCCAGCAGCCCCCGGGACGGGGTGAATGAGCAGTACTTC. As protein: CASSPRDGVNEQYF.

This clone was seen only once. The chain is built from TRBV3-1 (or the pseudogene TRBV3-2) and TRBJ2-2; no firm D call. V was clipped by 3 bases and J by 6 bases, with 5 bases between them. The CDR3 is made up of 12 amino acids. Germline V lookup: CDR1 LGHDT, CDR2 YNNKEL (reference sequence). The DNA for the CDR3 is TGTGCCAGCAGCCAGTTCCCCGGGGAGCTGTTTTTT. It is translated as CASSQFPGELFF.

This sequence joins TRBV28 and TRBJ2-1, with D hard to call. The CDR3 sequence is 17 residues long. V was pared by 5 bases and J by 3 bases, with 20 bases between. CDR1 and CDR2 from the germline V gene are MDHEN and SYDVKM. The CDR3: CASSPTLGLPFYNEQFF. CDR3 nucleotides: TGTGCCAGCAGTCCGACCTTGGGCCTCCCCTTCTACAATGAGCAGTTCTTC.

The V gene is TRBV7-9, the J gene TRBJ2-7; possibly TRBD1 or TRBD2 for D (6 bases each). The CDR3 contains 14 residues. V lost 2 bases to trimming and J lost 4 bases, with 12 bases between them. Germline CDR1 SEHNR, CDR2 FQNEAQ (reference sequence). CDR3 amino acids: CASSLSGGGYEQYF. The CDR3 DNA is TGTGCCAGCAGCTTATCCGGGGGCGGGTACGAGCAGTACTTC.

J is TRBJ2-5 and V is TRBV5-1; D is possibly TRBD2 (7 bases). Germline V gene lookup returns CDR1 SGHRS and CDR2 YFSETQ. Trimming stripped 3 bases from V and 4 bases from J, with 16 bases between. The CDR3 is made up of 15 amino acids. The CDR3 bases are TGCGCCAGCAGCTCCGGACTAGGGGGACCAGAGACCCAGTACTTC. Protein sequence: CASSSGLGGPETQYF.

This rearrangement joins TRBV6-6 to TRBJ1-5; D is undetermined. The ends were cut back, 7 bases at V and 8 bases at J, with 24 bases in the middle. Germline V gene lookup returns CDR1 MNHNY and CDR2 SVGAGI (reference sequence). The CDR3 consists of 16 residues. In DNA, the CDR3 is TGTGCCAGCACCCTAGCGACGGGAGCCTTGGGTGAGCCCCAGCATTTT. Its protein is CASTLATGALGEPQHF.

As concerns this clone: The same CDR3 is also encoded by other DNA sequences in this sample. The chain combines TRBV7-2 with TRBJ1-1; no clear D. CDR1 and CDR2 from the germline V gene are SGHTA and FQGNSA. V was cut by 3 bases and J by 0 bases, with 5 bases left in between. There are 13 residues in the CDR3. The CDR3 nucleotides read TGTGCCAGCAGCTTTTCAGTGAACACTGAAGCTTTCTTT. Protein: CASSFSVNTEAFF. Variable domain in full (rest from reference TRBV7-2 and TRBJ1-1): GAGVSQSPSNKVTEKGKDVELRCDPISGHTALYWYRQSLGQGLEFLIYFQGNSAPDKSGLPSDRFSAERTGGSVSTLTIQRTQQEDSAVYLCASSFSVNTEAFFGQGTRLTVV.

The chain recombines TRBV5-1 with TRBJ1-1, with D uncertain. V was shortened by 0 bases and J by 0 bases, with 9 bases between the two germline ends. Germline CDR1 SGHRS, CDR2 YFSETQ. This CDR3 is 15 amino acids long. The CDR3 DNA reads TGCGCCAGCAGCTTGGTCGGAGGGTTGAACACTGAAGCTTTCTTT. This encodes CASSLVGGLNTEAFF.

This chain joins TRBV13 and TRBJ2-3; perhaps TRBD2 as D (5 bases). From germline, CDR1 is PRHDT and CDR2 FYEKMQ (reference sequence). CDR3 length: 13 amino acids. Trimming left V 5 bases short and J 1 base short, with 7 bases between. CDR3 in DNA: TGTGCCAGCAGCCCGCGGGGCACAGATACGCAGTATTTT. Protein sequence: CASSPRGTDTQYF.

V gene TRBV7-8 combines with J gene TRBJ2-3; TRBD1 or TRBD2 may be the D gene (5 bases each). Trimming cost V 3 bases and J 6 bases, with 22 bases left between them. In germline, CDR1 is SGHVS, CDR2 FQNEAQ. The CDR3 loop spans 17 amino acids. As DNA, the CDR3 is TGTGCCAGCAGCTTCCTACGGGGTCGGGGCGTGGCGGATACGCAGTATTTT. Amino acid sequence: CASSFLRGRGVADTQYF.